The rows below give T cell receptor beta chains drawn from one sample of a study of cytotoxic CD8 clonotypes in ibrutinib-treated CLL. Produced via immunoSEQ multiplex PCR; TCRdb's table is partial and in-frame only. This table has 160,000 or so clones, more than 70% appearing once. Sample: PBMCs, taken at disease progression, from a patient treated with ibrutinib. All receptors derive from a human donor with chronic lymphocytic leukemia. Each CDR3 is given with its conserved first and last residue. A D gene is named only where the DNA matches it firmly. Clone size appears in some rows only: once, few, many, or a class for an expanded clone.

TRBV5-1,TRBD2,TRBJ2-3,NA,TGCGCCAGCAGCCCGGGACTAGCGGGAGATGGGACAGATACGCAGTATTTT,CASSPGLAGDGTDTQYF
TRBV19,TRBD1,TRBJ2-7,NA,TGTGCCAGCCGGGACAGGGGGCGTCGGGAGCAGTACTTC,CASRDRGRREQYF
TRBV25-1,TRBD1,TRBJ2-5,NA,TGTGCCAGCAGTGAAGGTGCCCGACAGGGGCAAGAGACCCAGTACTTC,CASSEGARQGQETQYF
TRBV19,TRBD2,TRBJ2-3,NA,TGTGCCAGTAGTCCCATAGCGGGAGATACTCCAGATACGCAGTATTTT,CASSPIAGDTPDTQYF
TRBV5-4,TRBD2,TRBJ2-7,NA,TGTGCCAGCAGCCCCAGCGGGAGGAGCTCCTACGAGCAGTACTTC,CASSPSGRSSYEQYF
TRBV18,NA,TRBJ2-3,few,TGTGCCAGCTCAAGCACAGATACGCAGTATTTT,CASSSTDTQYF
TRBV12-5,NA,TRBJ1-5,NA,TGTGCTAGTGGTTTTAACTTGGATCAGCCCCAGCATTTT,CASGFNLDQPQHF
TRBV9,TRBD1,TRBJ1-2,NA,TGTGCCAGCACCCGAGGGCAACAGGGGCCCTTTGGGGGCTACACCTTC,CASTRGQQGPFGGYTF
TRBV11-2,NA,TRBJ1-5,NA,TGTGCCAGCAGCTTAGATTATGGCGGATGGGTCCATCAGCCCCAGCATTTT,CASSLDYGGWVHQPQHF
TRBV9,NA,TRBJ2-2,NA,TGTGCCAGCAGCGTACAGGGACCCGCGAACACCGGGGAGCTGTTTTTT,CASSVQGPANTGELFF
TRBV19,TRBD2,TRBJ2-7,NA,TGTGCCAGTAGTATGGGACTAGCGGGAGTATCATACGAGCAGTACTTC,CASSMGLAGVSYEQYF
TRBV9,NA,TRBJ1-1,NA,TGTGCCAGCAGCGTAGTTGGGATTGGGGACACTGAAGCTTTCTTT,CASSVVGIGDTEAFF
TRBV6-1,NA,TRBJ2-1,NA,TGTGCCAGCAATGCAGGGGGGGTCAATGAGCAGTTCTTC,CASNAGGVNEQFF
TRBV5-1,NA,TRBJ2-6,NA,TGCGCCAGCAGCTTGACAGATTCGAACTCTGGGGCCAACGTCCTGACTTTC,CASSLTDSNSGANVLTF
TRBV5-5,NA,TRBJ2-3,NA,TGTGCCAGCAGCCTGGACGGTCATACGCAGTATTTT,CASSLDGHTQYF
TRBV7-9,TRBD1,TRBJ1-2,few,TGTGCCAGCAACCCACAGGGGCCCTACCATGGCTACACCTTC,CASNPQGPYHGYTF
TRBV5-4,TRBD2,TRBJ2-1,NA,TGTGCCAGCAGCCTGAAGATACTAGCGGGGGGAAACTACAATGAGCAGTTCTTC,CASSLKILAGGNYNEQFF
TRBV27,TRBD2,TRBJ2-7,NA,TGTGCCAGCAGACCCGGACTAGCGCCCGCCTACGAGCAGTACTTC,CASRPGLAPAYEQYF
TRBV27,NA,TRBJ1-5,NA,TGTGCCAGCGGTGGTGATAGCAATCAGCCCCAGCATTTT,CASGGDSNQPQHF
TRBV5-1,NA,TRBJ2-1,NA,TGCGCCAGCAGCCCGGCGACAGCTCACAATGAGCAGTTCTTC,CASSPATAHNEQFF
TRBV5-1,NA,TRBJ2-7,NA,TGCGCCAGCAGCTTGGTCGGGCCCGAGCAGTACTTC,CASSLVGPEQYF
TRBV27,NA,TRBJ2-7,NA,TGTGCCAGCAGGGGACTTTTCTACGAGCAGTACTTC,CASRGLFYEQYF
TRBV6-1,NA,TRBJ1-1,NA,TGTGCCAGCAGTGACGGGGGGCGCTTAGCTTTCTTT,CASSDGGRLAFF
TRBV6-5,NA,TRBJ1-3,NA,TGTGCCAGCAGTTACGAAGGGGGGCTCTCTGGAAACACCATATATTTT,CASSYEGGLSGNTIYF
TRBV5-5,NA,TRBJ1-1,NA,TGTGCCAGCAGCTTGGACAGCATGAACACTGAAGCTTTCTTT,CASSLDSMNTEAFF
TRBV10-2,NA,TRBJ2-7,NA,TGCGCCAGCAGTGGACCGGGACGGGGGTTGGGGGAGCAGTACTTC,CASSGPGRGLGEQYF
TRBV5-1,TRBD2,TRBJ2-1,NA,TGCGCCAGCAGCACTACATCCGGACTAGCGGGAGCTTATGAGCAGTTCTTC,CASSTTSGLAGAYEQFF
TRBV4-2,NA,TRBJ1-2,NA,TGTGCCAGCAGCCAAGCCGATGGAGGCACGGCATATGGCTACACCTTC,CASSQADGGTAYGYTF
TRBV9,NA,TRBJ1-1,NA,TGTGCCAGCAGCATACACGCCGAACTGAACACTGAAGCTTTCTTT,CASSIHAELNTEAFF
TRBV4-1,NA,TRBJ2-2,NA,TGCGCCAGCAGCCTACTCAGGGGCGGGGAGCTGTTTTTT,CASSLLRGGELFF
TRBV29-1,NA,TRBJ2-3,once,TGCAGCGTGACGCTGAGGGCAGATACGCAGTATTTT,CSVTLRADTQYF
TRBV5-1,NA,TRBJ2-1,NA,TGCGCCAGCAGCTTGGCGCTAGCAAATGAGCAGTTCTTC,CASSLALANEQFF
TRBV9,NA,TRBJ1-1,NA,TGTGCCAGCAGCTATAATACTAACCCCCGGACAGTGAACACTGAAGCTTTCTTT,CASSYNTNPRTVNTEAFF